The 29 T cell receptor beta chains given below trace back to one sample, sequenced in a study of human T cells and chemical hapten exposure. Time point: pre-sensitization, week 0. The treatment denotes: therapeutic diphenylcyclopropenone sensitization with weekly scalp DPC. MiXCR, run by TCRdb on the RACE reads, gives a single entry per CDR3 protein. Among about 270,000 distinct CDR3 sequences, approximately 7.5% were seen once, and the ten largest hold 0.9% to 1.5%. The source material was whole blood, sampled in connection with sensitization to the hapten diphenylcyclopropenone (DPC). The receptor set was obtained from a man younger than 35 with alopecia areata. Some clones in this sample may be carry-over from other donors' samples.

This clonotype was observed a handful of times. This rearrangement joins TRBV10-3 to TRBJ1-1; TRBD1 might be the D (5 bases). Germline CDR1 and CDR2: ENHRY and SYGVKD. The V end was cut by 7 bases, the J end by 4 bases, with 13 bases between. The CDR3 consists of 13 residues. The CDR3 protein is CAITAGLGTEAFF. Here the CDR3 DNA reads TGTGCCATCACCGCAGGGTTAGGCACTGAAGCTTTCTTT.

This clonotype was counted many times. The chain employs TRBV20-1 and TRBJ1-4; D uncertain. The CDR3 runs 14 residues. From germline, CDR1 is DFQATT and CDR2 SNEGSKA (reference sequence). V was cut by 3 bases and J by 5 bases, with 13 bases left in between. CDR3 DNA sequence: TGCAGTGCTAGCCAAAGGCAGAAAAATGAAAAACTGTTTTTT. It encodes CSASQRQKNEKLFF.

The J gene is TRBJ2-4, the V gene TRBV28; 9 bases fit TRBD2. The CDR3 extends over 18 amino acids. The V gene's germline CDR1 is MDHEN and CDR2 SYDVKM. After removal of 4 bases from V and 1 base from J, the junction contained 11 bases not matched to a gene. The CDR3 DNA is TGTGCCAGCAGTTACCTAGCGGGGAACGACGGGGCCAAAAACATTCAGTACTTC. Its protein is CASSYLAGNDGAKNIQYF. Complete variable domain (other parts from reference TRBV28 and TRBJ2-4): DVKVTQSSRYLVKRTGEKVFLECVQDMDHENMFWYRQDPGLGLRLIYFSYDVKMKEKGDIPEGYSVSREKKERFSLILESASTNQTSMYLCASSYLAGNDGAKNIQYFGAGTRLSVL.

In this sample, this clonotype turned up a few times. The V and J genes are TRBV10-3 and TRBJ2-2, with 9 bases aligning to TRBD2. The CDR3 length is 15 residues. J was trimmed by 2 bases and V by 8 bases; bases with no gene match: 6. Germline values: CDR1 ENHRY, CDR2 SYGVKD. CDR3 residues: CAIGNSGGNTGELFF. As DNA, the CDR3 is TGTGCCATCGGGAATAGCGGGGGAAACACCGGGGAGCTGTTTTTT.

In its sample, this clonotype was seen many times. The V and J genes are TRBV4-3 and TRBJ2-2; D is possibly TRBD1 or TRBD2 (5 bases each). This CDR3 is 13 amino acids long. The V end lost 5 bases, the J end lost 4 bases, and 8 bases lay between the germline ends. Germline V gene data show CDR1 as LGHNA and CDR2 as YSLEER. The CDR3 coding sequence is TGCGCCAGCAGCGGGGACCGCACCGGGGAGCTGTTTTTT. Translation gives CASSGDRTGELFF.

This clonotype was seen a few times. This may stem from a read error, because a much larger clone lies one nucleotide away. V is TRBV7-3 and J is TRBJ2-5; D remains ambiguous. The CDR3 has 13 amino acids. Germline V gene lookup returns CDR1 SGHTA and CDR2 FQGTGA. V gave up 1 base and J gave up 4 bases, with 7 bases separating them. The CDR3 nucleotides are TGTGCCAGCAGCTTAAGGACGGGAGAGACCCAGTACTTC. The encoded protein is CASSLRTGETQYF.

The chain joins TRBV4-1 to TRBJ2-7; D assignment may be TRBD1 or TRBD2 (6 bases each). V was trimmed by 0 bases and J by 2 bases, leaving 14 bases between them. The CDR3 extends over 16 amino acids. The germline gives CDR1 MGHRA, CDR2 YSYEKL. The CDR3 loop is CASSQESRGPTYEQYF. CDR3 sequence (DNA): TGCGCCAGCAGCCAAGAATCCCGGGGGCCGACCTACGAGCAGTACTTC.

This clonotype was counted only a few times. The J gene is TRBJ1-1, the V gene TRBV5-1; 9 bases match TRBD1. Unmatched junction bases numbered 3, after V lost 4 bases and J lost 5 bases. The CDR3 length is 13 residues. Germline CDR1 is SGHRS and CDR2 is YFSETQ. In DNA, the CDR3 is TGCGCCAGCAGCACCGGACAGGGGACTGAAGCTTTCTTT. Translation gives CASSTGQGTEAFF.

There are a few counts of this clonotype. The genes are TRBV6-5 and TRBJ1-2; 9 nucleotides align to TRBD1. This CDR3 has 15 residues. CDR1 and CDR2 from the germline V gene are MNHEY and SVGAGI. V was clipped by 3 bases and J by 4 bases; unmatched bases: 6. CDR3 DNA sequence: TGTGCCAGCAGTTATTCCGGGACAGGGTCCTATGGCTACACCTTC. Encoded protein: CASSYSGTGSYGYTF.

This clonotype has a count of ten or more. The rearrangement joins TRBV6-5 to TRBJ1-6, with 7 positions matching TRBD1. The J segment lost 0 bases and the V segment lost 0 bases, leaving 2 bases of the junction unmatched. CDR1 is MNHEY and CDR2 is SVGAGI in the germline V gene. There are 17 residues in the CDR3. As DNA, the CDR3 is TGTGCCAGCAGTTACTCGACAGGGAGCTCCTATAATTCACCCCTCCACTTT. Its protein product is CASSYSTGSSYNSPLHF.

This clonotype was seen ten or more times. This chain joins TRBV6-6 and TRBJ2-2; D gene unclear. Germline V gene data show CDR1 as MNHNY and CDR2 as SVGAGI (reference sequence). Trimming stripped 7 bases from V and 1 base from J, with 7 bases between. The CDR3 extends over 13 amino acids. CDR3 in amino acids: CASNRLNTGELFF. DNA for the CDR3: TGTGCCAGCAACCGTCTGAACACCGGGGAGCTGTTTTTT.

The genes are TRBV12-3 or TRBV12-4 and TRBJ1-3; tentative D call: TRBD1 (6 bases). The CDR3 spans 15 residues. Deletions cut 7 bases from V and 7 bases from J, with 20 bases between. The CDR3 reads CASTFRTVPQNTIYF. For the CDR3, the DNA is TGTGCCAGCACCTTCAGGACAGTTCCGCAGAACACCATATATTTT.

In this sample, this clonotype turned up many times. The rearrangement links TRBV28 to TRBJ2-6; D is unresolved. Germline CDR1 is MDHEN and CDR2 is SYDVKM. This CDR3 is built from 15 residues. The germline V and J ends were trimmed by 2 bases and 2 bases, with 7 bases remaining between them. The CDR3 loop reads CASSLGVTGANVLTF. For the CDR3, the DNA is TGTGCCAGCAGTTTAGGGGTCACTGGGGCCAACGTCCTGACTTTC.

About this clonotype itself: This may stem from a read error, because a much larger clone lies one nucleotide away. The DNA of the CDR3 is TGCGCCAGCAGCTTGGACGGTATAGCGGGGGGCATGGCAGATACGCAGTATTTT. Protein: CASSLDGIAGGMADTQYF. V is TRBV5-1 and J is TRBJ2-3, with 10 bases fitting TRBD2. Per the germline V gene, CDR1 is SGHRS and CDR2 is YFSETQ. The CDR3 runs 18 residues. The junction had 11 bases not matched to a gene; V was cut back by 0 bases and J by 4 bases.

This clonotype turned up a few times. The CDR3 sequence: CASSIGGPGSYEQYV. DNA of the CDR3: TGTGCCAGCAGTATTGGGGGACCAGGCTCCTACGAGCAGTACGTC. The chain has TRBV27 and TRBJ2-7; D tentatively fits TRBD1 or TRBD2 (5 bases each). The CDR3 is 15 residues long. Germline V lookup: CDR1 MNHEY, CDR2 SMNVEV (reference sequence). V lost 5 bases and J 0 bases, leaving 14 bases between the germline ends.

This clonotype was seen more than once but under ten times. This chain links TRBV3-1 with TRBJ1-1, with 11 bases identical to TRBD1. This CDR3 contains 21 residues. V was pared by 1 base and J by 3 bases, with 19 bases of the junction left unmatched. Germline-derived CDR1 and CDR2 are LGHDT and YNNKEL (reference sequence). CDR3 in DNA: TGTGCCAGCAGCCAAGGAAACTTTGCTTCGTTGTGGGGACAGGGGGACACTGAAGCTTTCTTT. It translates to CASSQGNFASLWGQGDTEAFF.

CDR3 amino acids: CASRSELGTETQYF. The CDR3 coding sequence is TGTGCCAGCAGAAGTGAACTAGGGACAGAGACCCAGTACTTC. V is TRBV28 and J is TRBJ2-5; either TRBD1 or TRBD2 may supply D (5 bases each). CDR3 length equals 14 residues. V dropped 6 bases and J dropped 4 bases, with 15 bases sitting between them. Per germline, CDR1 MDHEN and CDR2 SYDVKM.

This clonotype appeared many times. The chain couples TRBV6-2 or TRBV6-3 to TRBJ2-1; 7 nucleotides align to TRBD1. V shed 6 bases and J 4 bases; nucleotides not matched to a gene: 3. Germline assignment: CDR1 MNHEY and CDR2 SVGEGT. This CDR3 is built from 13 residues. This chain's CDR3 is CASSRQGYNEQFF. In DNA form, the CDR3 reads TGTGCCAGCAGCCGACAGGGTTACAATGAGCAGTTCTTC.

The chain couples TRBV7-9 to TRBJ2-7; D is unresolved. The CDR3 contains 15 residues. Germline V gives CDR1 SEHNR, CDR2 FQNEAQ (reference sequence). V lost 5 bases, J lost 0 bases, and 14 bases lay in between. The CDR3: CASSRDTTSSYEQYF. The CDR3 nucleotides read TGTGCCAGCAGCAGAGACACCACGAGCTCCTACGAGCAGTACTTC.

This clonotype was seen a single time. V is TRBV6-1 and J is TRBJ1-2; 8 positions agree with TRBD1. The germline CDR1 and CDR2 sequences are MNHNS and SASEGT. V lost 1 base, J lost 4 bases, and 5 bases stayed unmatched. The CDR3 is 15 amino acids. As DNA, the CDR3 is TGTGCCAGCAGTGAAGAGGCAGGGGGCGGCTATGGCTACACCTTC. Translated: CASSEEAGGGYGYTF.

In this sample, this clonotype turned up a few times. The chain joins TRBV2 to TRBJ2-7, with D perhaps TRBD2 (6 bases). The CDR3 runs to 13 residues. The ends were cut back, 4 bases at V and 4 bases at J, with 11 bases in the middle. Germline values: CDR1 SNHLY, CDR2 FYNNEI. The DNA for the CDR3 is TGTGCCAGCAGTGCGGGACTTCAGTACGAGCAGTACTTC. As protein: CASSAGLQYEQYF.

This clonotype turned up a few times. The chain combines TRBV20-1 with TRBJ2-5, with D uncertain. V dropped 5 bases and J dropped 7 bases, with 17 bases sitting between them. The length of the CDR3 is 13 residues. The germline V gene has CDR1 DFQATT and CDR2 SNEGSKA (reference sequence). In DNA, the CDR3 is TGCAGTGCTGGTAGAGTCTCCCCCTTGACCCAGTACTTC. Protein product: CSAGRVSPLTQYF.

This clonotype appeared many times. This rearrangement joins TRBV20-1 to TRBJ2-3, with 11 bases fitting TRBD2. V was clipped by 0 bases and J by 0 bases; unmatched bases: 11. CDR1 and CDR2 from the germline V gene are DFQATT and SNEGSKA (reference sequence). The CDR3 is 19 residues long. The CDR3 region is CSARDARLAGPSSTDTQYF. For the CDR3, the DNA is TGCAGTGCTAGAGATGCTCGACTAGCGGGACCATCTAGCACAGATACGCAGTATTTT.

The V call is TRBV7-2, the J call TRBJ1-1; no firm D call. Per the germline V gene, CDR1 is SGHTA and CDR2 is FQGNSA. V was shortened by 1 base and J by 1 base, with 10 bases between the two germline ends. CDR3 size: 15 residues. The CDR3 DNA reads TGTGCCAGCAGCTTAGTACCAGTAGGGAACACTGAAGCTTTCTTT. Residues: CASSLVPVGNTEAFF.

The V gene is TRBV5-1, the J gene TRBJ1-1, with 9 nucleotides matching TRBD1. Losses at the gene ends were 1 base for V and 4 bases for J; bases not matched to a gene: 5. The CDR3 is 15 residues long. The germline V gene encodes CDR1 SGHRS and CDR2 YFSETQ. This CDR3 is CASSLYETGGTEAFF. In nucleotides, the CDR3 is TGCGCCAGCAGCTTGTACGAGACAGGGGGCACTGAAGCTTTCTTT.

This clonotype turned up a few times. The chain recombines TRBV7-9 with TRBJ2-7; D is undetermined. The CDR3 has 12 residues. The ends were cut back, 6 bases at V and 2 bases at J, with 8 bases in the middle. CDR1 and CDR2 from the germline V gene are SEHNR and FQNEAQ (reference sequence). CDR3 amino acids: CASRGKTYEQYF. The CDR3 nucleotides read TGTGCCAGCAGAGGCAAAACCTACGAGCAGTACTTC.

This chain connects TRBV6-4 to TRBJ2-1, with D perhaps matching TRBD1 or TRBD2 (6 bases each). Germline CDR1 reads MRHNA; CDR2 reads SNTAGT. CDR3 length equals 14 residues. The V and J ends lost 5 bases and 4 bases respectively, with 12 bases between them. The CDR3 reads CASSRGELYNEQFF. The CDR3 DNA is TGTGCCAGCAGTAGGGGGGAACTATACAATGAGCAGTTCTTC.

The CDR3 loop is CASSPPQTGLHNEQFF. The CDR3 DNA sequence: TGTGCCAGCAGCCCCCCCCAGACAGGTCTCCACAATGAGCAGTTCTTC. J is TRBJ2-1 and V is TRBV7-8; possible D gene TRBD1, 6 bases. The CDR3 consists of 16 residues. Per germline, CDR1 SGHVS and CDR2 FQNEAQ. Trimming shortened V by 5 bases and J by 5 bases, and 19 bases separated the two germline ends.

At least ten counts were recorded for this clonotype. This chain links TRBV29-1 with TRBJ2-7; D might be TRBD2 (5 bases). This CDR3 has 14 residues. Germline CDR1 and CDR2: SQVTM and ANQGSEA. V was trimmed by 4 bases and J by 2 bases, leaving 15 bases between them. This CDR3 reads CSVAEVGTTYEQYF. DNA of the CDR3: TGCAGCGTTGCGGAGGTGGGCACCACCTACGAGCAGTACTTC.